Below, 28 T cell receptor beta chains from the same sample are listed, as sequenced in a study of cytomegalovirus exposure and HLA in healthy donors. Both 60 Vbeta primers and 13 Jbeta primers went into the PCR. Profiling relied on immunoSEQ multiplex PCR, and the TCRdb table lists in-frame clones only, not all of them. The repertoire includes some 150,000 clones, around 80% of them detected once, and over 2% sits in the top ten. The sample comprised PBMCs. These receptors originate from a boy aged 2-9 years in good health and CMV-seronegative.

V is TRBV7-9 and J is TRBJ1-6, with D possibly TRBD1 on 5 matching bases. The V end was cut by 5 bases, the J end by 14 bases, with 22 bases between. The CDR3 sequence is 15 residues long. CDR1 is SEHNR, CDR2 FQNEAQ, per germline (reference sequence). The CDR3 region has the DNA TGTGCCAGCAGCCCACCGGAGGGGTTGGTGACGGCCCTCCACTTT. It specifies CASSPPEGLVTALHF.

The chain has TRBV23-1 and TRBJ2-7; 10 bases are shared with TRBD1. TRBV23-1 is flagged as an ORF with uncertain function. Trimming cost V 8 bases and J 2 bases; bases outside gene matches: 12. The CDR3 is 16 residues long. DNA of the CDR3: TGCGCCAGCTCCCACCCGGGACAGGGGATCCCCTACGAGCAGTACTTC. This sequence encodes CASSHPGQGIPYEQYF.

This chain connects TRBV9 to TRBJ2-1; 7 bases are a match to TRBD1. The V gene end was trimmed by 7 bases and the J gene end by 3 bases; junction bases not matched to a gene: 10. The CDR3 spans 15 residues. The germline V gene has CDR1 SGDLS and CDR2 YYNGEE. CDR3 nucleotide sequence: TGTGCCAGCTCCCCCTTACAGGGGAACTACAATGAGCAGTTCTTC. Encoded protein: CASSPLQGNYNEQFF.

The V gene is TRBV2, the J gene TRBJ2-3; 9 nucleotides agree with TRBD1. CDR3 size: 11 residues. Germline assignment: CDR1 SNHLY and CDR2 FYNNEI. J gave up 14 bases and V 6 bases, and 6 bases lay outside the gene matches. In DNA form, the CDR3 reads TGTGCCAGCAGACCCGGACAGGGGTGGTATTTT. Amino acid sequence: CASRPGQGWYF.

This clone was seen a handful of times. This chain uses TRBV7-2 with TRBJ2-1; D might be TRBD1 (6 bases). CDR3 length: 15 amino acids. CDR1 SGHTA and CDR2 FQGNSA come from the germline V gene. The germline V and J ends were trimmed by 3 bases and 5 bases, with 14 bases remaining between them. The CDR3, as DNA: TGTGCCAGCAGCTTTGCACAGGGCAATAACAATGAGCAGTTCTTC. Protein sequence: CASSFAQGNNNEQFF. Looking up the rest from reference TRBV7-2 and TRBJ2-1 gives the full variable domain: GAGVSQSPSNKVTEKGKDVELRCDPISGHTALYWYRQSLGQGLEFLIYFQGNSAPDKSGLPSDRFSAERTGGSVSTLTIQRTQQEDSAVYLCASSFAQGNNNEQFFGPGTRLTVL.

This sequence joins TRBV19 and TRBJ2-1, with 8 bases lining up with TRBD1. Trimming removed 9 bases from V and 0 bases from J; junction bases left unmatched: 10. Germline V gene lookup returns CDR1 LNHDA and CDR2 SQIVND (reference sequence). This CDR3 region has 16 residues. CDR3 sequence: CASQWGTGNSYNEQFF. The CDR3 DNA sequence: TGTGCCAGCCAGTGGGGGACAGGCAACTCCTACAATGAGCAGTTCTTC.

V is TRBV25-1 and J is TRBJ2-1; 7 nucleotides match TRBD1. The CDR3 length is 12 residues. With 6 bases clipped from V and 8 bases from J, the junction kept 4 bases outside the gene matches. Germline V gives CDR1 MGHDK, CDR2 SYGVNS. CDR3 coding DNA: TGTGCCAGCAGCAGACAGGGTCATGAGCAGTTCTTC. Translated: CASSRQGHEQFF.

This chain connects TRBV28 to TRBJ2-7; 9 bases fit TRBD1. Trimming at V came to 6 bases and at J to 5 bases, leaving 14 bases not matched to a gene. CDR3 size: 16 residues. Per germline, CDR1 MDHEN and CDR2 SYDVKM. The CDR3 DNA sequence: TGTGCCAGCAGAGGGGCCGAACAGGGGGCGTTTGACGAGCAGTACTTC. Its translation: CASRGAEQGAFDEQYF.

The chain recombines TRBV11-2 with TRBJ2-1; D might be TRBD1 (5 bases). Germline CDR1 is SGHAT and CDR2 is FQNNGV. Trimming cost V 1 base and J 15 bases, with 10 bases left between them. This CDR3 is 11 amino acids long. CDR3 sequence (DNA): TGTGCCAGCAGCTTAGGGCAGGGCCCGTTCTTC. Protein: CASSLGQGPFF.

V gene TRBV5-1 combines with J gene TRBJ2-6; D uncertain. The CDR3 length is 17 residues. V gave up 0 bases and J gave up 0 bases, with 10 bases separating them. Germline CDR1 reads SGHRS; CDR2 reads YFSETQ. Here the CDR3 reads CASSLAYPGSGANVLTF. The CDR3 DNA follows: TGCGCCAGCAGCTTGGCTTACCCCGGCTCTGGGGCCAACGTCCTGACTTTC.

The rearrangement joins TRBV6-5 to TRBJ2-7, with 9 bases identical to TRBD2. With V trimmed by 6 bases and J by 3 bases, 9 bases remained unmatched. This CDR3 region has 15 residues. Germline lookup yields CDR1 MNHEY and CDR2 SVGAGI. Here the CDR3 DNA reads TGTGCCAGCAGCGCGGGAGGGCCTTCCAGCTACGAGCAGTACTTC. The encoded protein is CASSAGGPSSYEQYF.

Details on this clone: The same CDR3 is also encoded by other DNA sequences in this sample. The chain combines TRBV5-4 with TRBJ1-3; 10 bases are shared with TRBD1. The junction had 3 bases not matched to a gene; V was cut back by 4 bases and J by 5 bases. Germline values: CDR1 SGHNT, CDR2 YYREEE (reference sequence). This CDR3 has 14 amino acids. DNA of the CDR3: TGTGCCAGCAGCCCGGGACAGGGGAGAAACACCATATATTTT. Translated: CASSPGQGRNTIYF.

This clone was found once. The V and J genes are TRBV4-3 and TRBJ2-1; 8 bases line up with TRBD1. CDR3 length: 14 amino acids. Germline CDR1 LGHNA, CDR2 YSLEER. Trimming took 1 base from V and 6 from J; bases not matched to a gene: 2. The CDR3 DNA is TGCGCCAGCAGCCAAGGGACAGGGTCCAATGAGCAGTTCTTC. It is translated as CASSQGTGSNEQFF.

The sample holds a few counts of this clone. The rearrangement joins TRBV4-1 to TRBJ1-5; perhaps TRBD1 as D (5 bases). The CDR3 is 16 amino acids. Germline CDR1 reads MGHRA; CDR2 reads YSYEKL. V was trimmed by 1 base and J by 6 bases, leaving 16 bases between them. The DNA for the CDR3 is TGCGCCAGCAGCCAAGGAATGGGAGGGGAGGTTCAGCCCCAGCATTTT. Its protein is CASSQGMGGEVQPQHF.

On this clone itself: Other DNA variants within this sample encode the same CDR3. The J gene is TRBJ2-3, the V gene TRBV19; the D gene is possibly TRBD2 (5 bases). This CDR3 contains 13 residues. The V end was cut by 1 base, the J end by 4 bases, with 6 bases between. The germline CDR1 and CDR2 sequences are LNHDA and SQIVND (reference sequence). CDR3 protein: CASSIGRADTQYF. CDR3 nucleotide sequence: TGTGCCAGTAGTATAGGGCGGGCAGATACGCAGTATTTT.

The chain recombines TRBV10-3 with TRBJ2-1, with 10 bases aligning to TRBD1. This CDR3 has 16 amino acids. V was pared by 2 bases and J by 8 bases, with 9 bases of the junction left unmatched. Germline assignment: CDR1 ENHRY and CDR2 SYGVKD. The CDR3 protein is CAISEAAGQGTDEQFF. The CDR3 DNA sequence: TGTGCCATCAGTGAGGCCGCGGGACAGGGGACTGATGAGCAGTTCTTC.

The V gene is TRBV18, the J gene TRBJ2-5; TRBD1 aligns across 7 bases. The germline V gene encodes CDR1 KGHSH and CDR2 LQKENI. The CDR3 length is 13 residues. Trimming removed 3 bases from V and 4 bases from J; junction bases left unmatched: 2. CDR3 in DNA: TGTGCCAGCTCACCCAGGACAGGAGAGACCCAGTACTTC. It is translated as CASSPRTGETQYF.

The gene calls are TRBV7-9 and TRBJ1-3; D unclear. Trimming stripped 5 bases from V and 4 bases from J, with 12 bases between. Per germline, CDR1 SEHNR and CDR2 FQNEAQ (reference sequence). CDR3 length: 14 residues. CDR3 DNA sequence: TGTGCCAGCAGCCTGAGTAAATCCGGAAACACCATATATTTT. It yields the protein CASSLSKSGNTIYF. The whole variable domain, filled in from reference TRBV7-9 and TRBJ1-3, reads DTGVSQNPRHKITKRGQNVTFRCDPISEHNRLYWYRQTLGQGPEFLTYFQNEAQLEKSRLLSDRFSAERPKGSFSTLEIQRTEQGDSAMYLCASSLSKSGNTIYFGEGSWLTVV.

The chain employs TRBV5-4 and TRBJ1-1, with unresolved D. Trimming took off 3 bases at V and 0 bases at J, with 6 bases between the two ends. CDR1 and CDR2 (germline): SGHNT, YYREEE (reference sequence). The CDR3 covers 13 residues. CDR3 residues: CASSSEMNTEAFF. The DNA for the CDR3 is TGTGCCAGCAGCTCCGAGATGAACACTGAAGCTTTCTTT.

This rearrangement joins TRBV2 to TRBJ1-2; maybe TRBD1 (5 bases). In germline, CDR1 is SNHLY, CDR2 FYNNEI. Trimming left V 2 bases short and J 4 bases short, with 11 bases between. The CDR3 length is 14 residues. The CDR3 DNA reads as TGTGCCAGCAGTGAATATCGGCAGGGCTATGGCTACACCTTC. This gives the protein CASSEYRQGYGYTF.

CDR3 protein: CASSFQGSDGYTF. The CDR3 coding sequence is TGTGCCAGCAGCTTCCAGGGGAGTGATGGCTACACCTTC. The chain joins TRBV7-2 to TRBJ1-2, with D tentatively TRBD1 (6 bases). The CDR3 covers 13 residues. V dropped 3 bases and J dropped 6 bases, with 11 bases sitting between them. CDR1 SGHTA and CDR2 FQGNSA come from the germline V gene. The entire variable domain, with the rest obtained from reference TRBV7-2 and TRBJ1-2, is as follows: GAGVSQSPSNKVTEKGKDVELRCDPISGHTALYWYRQSLGQGLEFLIYFQGNSAPDKSGLPSDRFSAERTGGSVSTLTIQRTQQEDSAVYLCASSFQGSDGYTFGSGTRLTVV.

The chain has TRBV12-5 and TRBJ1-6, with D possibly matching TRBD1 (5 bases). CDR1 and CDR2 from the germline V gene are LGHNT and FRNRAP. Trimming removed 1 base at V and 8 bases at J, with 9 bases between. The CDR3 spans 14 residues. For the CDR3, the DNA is TGTGCTAGTGGTTTGGGGGGGGGTCATTCACCCCTCCACTTT. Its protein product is CASGLGGGHSPLHF.

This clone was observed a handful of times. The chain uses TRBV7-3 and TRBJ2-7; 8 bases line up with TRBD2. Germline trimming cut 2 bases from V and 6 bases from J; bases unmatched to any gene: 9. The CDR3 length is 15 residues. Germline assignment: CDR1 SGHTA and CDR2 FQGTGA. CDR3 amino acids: CASSLVRGGSGEQYF. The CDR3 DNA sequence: TGTGCCAGCAGCTTAGTCCGGGGGGGATCGGGCGAGCAGTACTTC.

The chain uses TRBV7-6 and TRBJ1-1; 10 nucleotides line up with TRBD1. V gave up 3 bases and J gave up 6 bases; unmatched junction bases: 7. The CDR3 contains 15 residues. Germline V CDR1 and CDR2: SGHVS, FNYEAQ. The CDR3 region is CASSFDDRGQSEAFF. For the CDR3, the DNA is TGTGCCAGCAGCTTCGACGACAGGGGGCAATCTGAAGCTTTCTTT.

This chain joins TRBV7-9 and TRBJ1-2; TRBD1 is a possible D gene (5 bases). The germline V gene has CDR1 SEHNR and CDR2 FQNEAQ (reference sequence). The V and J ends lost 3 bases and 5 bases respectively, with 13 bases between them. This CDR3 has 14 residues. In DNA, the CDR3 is TGTGCCAGCAGCTTCCTTTCAGGGTCATATGGCTACACCTTC. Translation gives CASSFLSGSYGYTF. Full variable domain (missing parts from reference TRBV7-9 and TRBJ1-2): DTGVSQNPRHKITKRGQNVTFRCDPISEHNRLYWYRQTLGQGPEFLTYFQNEAQLEKSRLLSDRFSAERPKGSFSTLEIQRTEQGDSAMYLCASSFLSGSYGYTFGSGTRLTVV.

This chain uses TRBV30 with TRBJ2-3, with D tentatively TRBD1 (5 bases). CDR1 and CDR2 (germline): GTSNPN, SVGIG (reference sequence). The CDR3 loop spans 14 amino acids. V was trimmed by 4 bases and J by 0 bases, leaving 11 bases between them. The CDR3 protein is CAWTIRGSTDTQYF. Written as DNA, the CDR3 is TGTGCCTGGACAATTAGGGGTAGCACAGATACGCAGTATTTT.

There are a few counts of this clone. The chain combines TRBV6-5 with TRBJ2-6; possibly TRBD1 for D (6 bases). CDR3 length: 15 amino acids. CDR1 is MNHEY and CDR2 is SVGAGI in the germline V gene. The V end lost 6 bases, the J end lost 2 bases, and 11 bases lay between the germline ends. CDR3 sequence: CASSKQGAGANVLTF. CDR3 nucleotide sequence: TGTGCCAGCAGCAAACAGGGAGCTGGGGCCAACGTCCTGACTTTC.

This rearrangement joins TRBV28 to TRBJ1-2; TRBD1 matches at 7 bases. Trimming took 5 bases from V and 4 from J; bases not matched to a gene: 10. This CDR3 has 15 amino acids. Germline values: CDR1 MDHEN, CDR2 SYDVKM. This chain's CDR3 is CASSIPRDRGYGYTF. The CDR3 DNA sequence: TGTGCCAGCAGTATACCCCGGGACAGAGGCTATGGCTACACCTTC.